This note documents a single T cell receptor (beta chain) sequence. TCRdb's table, derived via immunoSEQ multiplex PCR, lists solely in-frame clones and lacks some. The sample contains 350,000 to 450,000 clones, roughly 85% of which appear only once. Unmatched junction bases numbered 8, after V lost 1 base and J lost 8 bases. Germline CDR1 MDHEN, CDR2 SYDVKM. CDR3 size: 16 residues. The data derive from a study of blood T cell repertoires in COVID-19. Study in general: Sample material is recorded as cDNA or gDNA derived from T cells, B-cell-depleted T cells, or PBMCs.

The sample taken for sequencing was peripheral blood. This chain connects TRBV28 to TRBJ1-2; TRBD1 matches 12 bases. The sequence was obtained from a woman between 18 and 29 years old with acute or convalescent COVID-19. The CDR3 DNA is TGTGCCAGCAGTTTATTAGCCGGGACAGGGGGCTGGGGCTACACCTTC. Translating gives CASSLLAGTGGWGYTF.